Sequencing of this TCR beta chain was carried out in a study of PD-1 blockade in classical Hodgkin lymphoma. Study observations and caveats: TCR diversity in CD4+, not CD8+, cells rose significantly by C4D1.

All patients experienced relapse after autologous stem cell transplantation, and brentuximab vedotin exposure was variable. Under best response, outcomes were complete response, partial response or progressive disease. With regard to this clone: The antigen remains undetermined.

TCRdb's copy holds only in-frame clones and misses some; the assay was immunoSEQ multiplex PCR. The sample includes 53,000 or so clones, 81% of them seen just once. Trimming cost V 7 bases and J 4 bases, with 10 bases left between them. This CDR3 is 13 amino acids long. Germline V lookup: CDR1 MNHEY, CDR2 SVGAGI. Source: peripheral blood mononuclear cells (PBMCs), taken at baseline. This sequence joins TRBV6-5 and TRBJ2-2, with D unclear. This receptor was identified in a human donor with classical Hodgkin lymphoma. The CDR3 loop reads CASTQKVTGELFF. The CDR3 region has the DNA TGTGCCAGCACCCAAAAGGTCACCGGGGAGCTGTTTTTT.